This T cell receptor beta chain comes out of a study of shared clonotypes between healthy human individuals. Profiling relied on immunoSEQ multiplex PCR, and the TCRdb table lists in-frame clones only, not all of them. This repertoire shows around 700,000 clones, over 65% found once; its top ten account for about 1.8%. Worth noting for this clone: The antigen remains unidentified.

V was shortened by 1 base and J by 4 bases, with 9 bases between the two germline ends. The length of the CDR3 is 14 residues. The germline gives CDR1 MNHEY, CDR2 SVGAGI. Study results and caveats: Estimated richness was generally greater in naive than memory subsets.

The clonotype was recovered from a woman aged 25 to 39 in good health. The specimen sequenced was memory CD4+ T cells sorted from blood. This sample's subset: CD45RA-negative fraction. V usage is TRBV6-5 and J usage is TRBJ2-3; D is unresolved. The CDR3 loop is CASSYFTAADTQYF. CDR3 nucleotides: TGTGCCAGCAGTTACTTTACCGCTGCAGATACGCAGTATTTT.